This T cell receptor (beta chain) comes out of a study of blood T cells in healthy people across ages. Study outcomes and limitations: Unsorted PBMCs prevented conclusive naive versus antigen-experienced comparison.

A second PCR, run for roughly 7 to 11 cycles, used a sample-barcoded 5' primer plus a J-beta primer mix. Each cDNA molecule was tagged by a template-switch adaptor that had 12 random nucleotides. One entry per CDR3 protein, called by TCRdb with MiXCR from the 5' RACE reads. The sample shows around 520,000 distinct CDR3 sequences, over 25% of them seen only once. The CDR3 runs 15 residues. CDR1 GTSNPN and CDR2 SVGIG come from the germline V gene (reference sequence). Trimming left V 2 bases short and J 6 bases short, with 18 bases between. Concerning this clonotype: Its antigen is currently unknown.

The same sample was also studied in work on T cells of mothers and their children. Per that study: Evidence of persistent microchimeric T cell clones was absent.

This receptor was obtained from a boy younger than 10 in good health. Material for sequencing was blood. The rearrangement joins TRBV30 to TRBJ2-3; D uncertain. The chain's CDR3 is CAWSFQALTGDTQYF. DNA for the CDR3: TGTGCCTGGAGTTTTCAGGCCCTGACCGGTGATACGCAGTATTTT.